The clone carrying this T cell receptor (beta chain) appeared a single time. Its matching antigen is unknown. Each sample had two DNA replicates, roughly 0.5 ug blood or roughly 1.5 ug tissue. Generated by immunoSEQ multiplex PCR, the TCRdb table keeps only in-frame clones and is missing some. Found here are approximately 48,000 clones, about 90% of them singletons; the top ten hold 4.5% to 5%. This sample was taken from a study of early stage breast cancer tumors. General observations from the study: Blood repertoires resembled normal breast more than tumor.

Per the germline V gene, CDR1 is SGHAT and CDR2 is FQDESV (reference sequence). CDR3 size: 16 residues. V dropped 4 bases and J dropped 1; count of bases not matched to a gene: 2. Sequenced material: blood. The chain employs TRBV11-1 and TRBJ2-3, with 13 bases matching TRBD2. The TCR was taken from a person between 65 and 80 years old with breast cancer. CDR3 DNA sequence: TGTGCCAGCAGCTACGGACTAGCGGGAGGCACAGATACGCAGTATTTT. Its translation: CASSYGLAGGTDTQYF.